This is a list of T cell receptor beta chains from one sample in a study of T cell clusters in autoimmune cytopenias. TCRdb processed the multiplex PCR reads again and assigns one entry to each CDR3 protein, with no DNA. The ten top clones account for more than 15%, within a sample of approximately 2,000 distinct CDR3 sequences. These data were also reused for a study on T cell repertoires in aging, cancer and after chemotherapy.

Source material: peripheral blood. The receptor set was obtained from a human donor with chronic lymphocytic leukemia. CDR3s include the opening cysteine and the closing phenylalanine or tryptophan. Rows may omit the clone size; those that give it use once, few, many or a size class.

CASSFNLGQETQYF,TRBV12-3/TRBV12-4,medium-sized,TRBJ2-5
CSAPSVAGELFF,TRBV20-1,NA,TRBJ2-2
CASSQGTGHTDTQYF,TRBV4-3,NA,TRBJ2-3
CASSLVGQRDPLHF,TRBV5-1,NA,TRBJ1-6
CASSQTQGRSGNTIYF,TRBV19,medium-sized,TRBJ1-3
CASSLEGGQGSIEDEKLFF,TRBV7-9,large,TRBJ1-4
CASSQVANSGNTIYF,TRBV14,medium-sized,TRBJ1-3
CASTDGPKPDTQYF,TRBV10-1,NA,TRBJ2-3
CASQEGTTNEKLFF,TRBV19,large,TRBJ1-4
CASSLKADRYHNEQFF,TRBV7-6,medium-sized,TRBJ2-1
CASSPQGGGYTF,TRBV12-3/TRBV12-4,medium-sized,TRBJ1-2
CASSLAQRGGQDTQYF,TRBV5-1,medium-sized,TRBJ2-3
CASSEGQGNSPLHF,TRBV6-4,large,TRBJ1-6
CASSSPRTGRETQYF,TRBV12-3/TRBV12-4,medium-sized,TRBJ2-5
CASTYTGGRIYTF,TRBV5-1,medium-sized,TRBJ1-2
CSVVREFSDGYTF,TRBV29-1,hyperexpanded,TRBJ1-2
CASTLSGTLNYGYTF,TRBV7-2,NA,TRBJ1-2
CASTSGRTNSNQPQHF,TRBV19,medium-sized,TRBJ1-5
CSARDVTGGINTEAFF,TRBV20-1,NA,TRBJ1-1
CASSDLLAGVNEQFF,TRBV25-1,NA,TRBJ2-1
CSAWTDRGLDYGYTF,TRBV20-1,NA,TRBJ1-2
CASSEAPWNTEAFF,TRBV6-1,medium-sized,TRBJ1-1
CASSSTANYGYTF,TRBV27,medium-sized,TRBJ1-2
CAIRGTSGGAGGELFF,TRBV10-3,medium-sized,TRBJ2-2
CASSPWTGIMNTEAFF,TRBV7-6,medium-sized,TRBJ1-1
CASSQGLAKGAQYF,TRBV5-1,medium-sized,TRBJ2-5
CAWSPTRELFF,TRBV30,medium-sized,TRBJ2-2
CASSMGLEQYF,TRBV19,medium-sized,TRBJ2-7